This paragraph covers one T cell receptor (beta chain) sequence. Its matching antigen is unknown. This specimen belongs to a study of T-cell memory formation after mild COVID-19. On the study more broadly: TCR clustering was largely donor specific. Notes on the study in general: Researchers report contracting CD4+ clones mostly in CM and EM, with CD8+ clones in EMRA. Clones that got smaller from day 15 to 85 had even CD4/CD8, while clones growing later tipped toward CD4+. The SARS-CoV-2 specificity of second-wave clones reaching peak at day 37 remained unverified.

MiXCR was run by TCRdb on the 5' RACE reads, yielding one entry per CDR3 protein. The repertoire consists of around 340,000 distinct CDR3 sequences, with approximately 14% occurring once and the leading ten covering about 22%. Trimming pared 2 bases from V and 0 bases from J, leaving 9 bases between. The CDR3 runs to 14 residues. Germline V lookup: CDR1 GTSNPN, CDR2 SVGIG (reference sequence). V gene TRBV30 combines with J gene TRBJ2-3; D gene ambiguous. The TCR was taken from a man aged 18 to 30 who had mild COVID-19 (a few samples of this study predate the infection). Cell type and time point are not known. The sequenced sample was PBMCs or a T cell subset sorted from them (not recorded which). The CDR3 region is CAWSSVGSTDTQYF. The CDR3 DNA sequence: TGTGCCTGGAGTTCAGTCGGTAGCACAGATACGCAGTATTTT.